This T cell receptor (beta chain) was found in a study of shared clonotypes between healthy human individuals. Here immunoSEQ multiplex PCR was the method, and the copy in TCRdb shows in-frame clones only, minus some. The repertoire holds about 600,000 clones, with 95% to 96% as singletons. Turning to this clone: Antigen specificity is unknown.

Naive CD8 populations comprised CD45RO-negative cells positively selected for CCR7, excluding terminally differentiated effector memory CD45RA+ cells. Findings of the study overall: Four donors held around 5% of naive CD4 clonotypes in common. Compared with memory subsets, naive subsets generally had larger estimated richness.

Germline V lookup: CDR1 SEHNR, CDR2 FQNEAQ (reference sequence). J lost 5 bases, V lost 5 bases, and 6 bases had no gene match. The CDR3 sequence is 14 residues long. The J gene is TRBJ2-3, the V gene TRBV7-9; TRBD2 aligns across 8 bases. Sequencing was performed on naive CD8+ T cells sorted from blood. This receptor was identified in a woman in her 30s in good health. The CDR3 loop reads CASSLKRELDTQYF. The CDR3 DNA follows: TGTGCCAGCAGCCTGAAGCGGGAGTTAGATACGCAGTATTTT.